Each of the 5 T cell receptor beta chains below was sequenced from the same sample in a study of T cell responses to AZD1222 COVID-19 vaccine. The assay was immunoSEQ multiplex PCR, and TCRdb's table has in-frame clones only and misses some. The repertoire consists of roughly 110,000 clones, with 70% to 90% occurring once and the leading ten covering approximately 7%. Source: peripheral blood, taken on day 0 of AZD1222 vaccination. The origin of the receptors is an adult in good health.

The J gene is TRBJ2-1, the V gene TRBV28; D is unclear. The CDR3 runs to 16 residues. The V gene's germline CDR1 is MDHEN and CDR2 SYDVKM. Trimming cost V 7 bases and J 7 bases, with 23 bases left between them. The CDR3 here is CASTLPDSLGANEQFF. The CDR3 nucleotides read TGTGCCAGCACTCTCCCAGACTCGTTAGGAGCTAATGAGCAGTTCTTC.

The gene calls are TRBV2 and TRBJ2-2, with TRBD1 matching 8 bases. V dropped 1 base and J dropped 5; count of bases not matched to a gene: 3. Germline V gene lookup returns CDR1 SNHLY and CDR2 FYNNEI. CDR3 length equals 15 residues. The chain's CDR3 is CASSEEGQVTGELFF. DNA for the CDR3: TGTGCCAGCAGTGAAGAGGGACAGGTAACCGGGGAGCTGTTTTTT.

This rearrangement joins TRBV9 to TRBJ1-3, with D possibly being TRBD1 (5 bases). Trimming removed 4 bases from V and 2 bases from J, with 16 bases in between. CDR1 and CDR2 from the germline V gene are SGDLS and YYNGEE. The CDR3 runs to 16 residues. The CDR3 sequence: CASSTPGGGAGNTIYF. CDR3 nucleotide sequence: TGTGCCAGCAGCACCCCCGGGGGGGGAGCTGGAAACACCATATATTTT.

J is TRBJ2-2 and V is TRBV19; D perhaps matches TRBD1 (6 bases). The CDR3 is 15 residues long. Per germline, CDR1 LNHDA and CDR2 SQIVND (reference sequence). Trimming cost V 5 bases and J 6 bases, with 16 bases left between them. This CDR3 is CASSSDRSGAGELFF. The DNA of the CDR3 is TGTGCCAGTAGTTCAGACAGGTCGGGCGCCGGGGAGCTGTTTTTT.

This clone has only a few counts. The genes are TRBV5-1 and TRBJ1-1, with a tentative D call TRBD1 (5 bases). The CDR3 is 13 amino acids. Germline-derived CDR1 and CDR2 are SGHRS and YFSETQ. Trimming took 0 bases from V and 4 from J, leaving 7 bases between them. The CDR3 DNA reads as TGCGCCAGCAGCTTGGAGGGGCGCACTGAAGCTTTCTTT. This translates into CASSLEGRTEAFF. Drawing the rest from reference TRBV5-1 and TRBJ1-1, the complete variable domain is KAGVTQTPRYLIKTRGQQVTLSCSPISGHRSVSWYQQTPGQGLQFLFEYFSETQRNKGNFPGRFSGRQFSNSRSEMNVSTLELGDSALYLCASSLEGRTEAFFGQGTRLTVV.